These T cell receptor beta chains were read from a single sample in a study of OX40 agonist ivuxolimab in advanced cancers. Libraries were prepared by immunoSEQ multiplex PCR; TCRdb keeps only in-frame clonotypes and omits some of them. This sample carries some 54,000 clones, 70% to 90% of them seen once, and the ten largest clones take 14%. The specimen was CD4+ or CD8+ T cells sorted from blood, collected in a trial of the OX40 agonist ivuxolimab. These receptor sequences come from an adult with an advanced solid tumor such as melanoma, head and neck, liver or kidney cancer. The CDR3 runs from the conserved cysteine through the conserved F or W. Each record gives: V gene, J gene, clone size, D gene, CDR3 length, CDR3 protein, CDR3 DNA. The D gene is left open where the match is weak. A clone size is listed for some rows: how often the clone was seen (once, few, many), or a class if it is expanded.

>TRBV25-1|TRBJ1-5|NA|NA|14
CASSDPSPDQPQHF
TGTGCCAGCAGTGACCCCTCCCCCGATCAGCCCCAGCATTTT
>TRBV6-4|TRBJ1-1|NA|NA|11
CASSETGEAFF
TGTGCCAGCAGTGAAACAGGTGAAGCTTTCTTT
>TRBV30|TRBJ1-3|NA|NA|14
CAWSGTGRGNTIYF
TGTGCCTGGAGTGGCACAGGTCGTGGAAACACCATATATTTT
>TRBV4-1|TRBJ2-7|once|NA|15
CASSLSSGPSDEQYF
TGCGCCAGCAGCCTCAGCTCTGGACCGTCGGACGAGCAGTACTTC
>TRBV30|TRBJ2-3|NA|TRBD2|15
CAWSLSGGMGDTQYF
TGTGCCTGGAGTTTGAGCGGGGGAATGGGGGATACGCAGTATTTT
>TRBV7-9|TRBJ1-3|NA|NA|12
CASSLVGFTIYF
TGTGCCAGCAGCTTAGTAGGGTTCACCATATATTTT
>TRBV15|TRBJ1-1|NA|NA|15
CATSRDNRMNTEAFF
TGTGCCACCAGCAGAGATAACAGGATGAACACTGAAGCTTTCTTT
>TRBV10-3|TRBJ1-5|NA|NA|12
CAIRDANQPQHF
TGTGCCATCAGGGACGCCAATCAGCCCCAGCATTTT
>TRBV29-1|TRBJ2-1|NA|NA|14
CSAEGHLSYNEQFF
TGCAGCGCTGAGGGACATCTTTCCTACAATGAGCAGTTCTTC
>TRBV7-6|TRBJ2-2|NA|NA|13
CASSLGGTGELFF
TGTGCCAGCAGCTTAGGGGGGACCGGGGAGCTGTTTTTT
>TRBV5-1|TRBJ2-7|NA|NA|14
CASSFGTGTYEQYF
TGCGCCAGCAGCTTCGGGACCGGGACCTACGAGCAGTACTTC
>TRBV4-1|TRBJ2-2|NA|NA|16
CASSQGWNTNTGELFF
TGCGCCAGCAGCCAAGGGTGGAATACGAACACCGGGGAGCTGTTTTTT
>TRBV13|TRBJ2-5|NA|TRBD1|12
CASSRGRETQYF
TGTGCCAGCAGCAGGGGGCGGGAGACCCAGTACTTC
>TRBV7-9|TRBJ1-2|NA|NA|14
CASSLSGMTYGYTF
TGTGCCAGCAGCTTATCCGGGATGACCTATGGCTACACCTTC
>TRBV4-3|TRBJ2-5|NA|TRBD1|16
CASSQGGATGGETQYF
TGCGCCAGCAGCCAAGGGGGGGCGACAGGGGGAGAGACCCAGTACTTC
>TRBV30|TRBJ2-7|NA|TRBD1|13
CAWSMGQGGEQYF
TGTGCCTGGAGTATGGGACAGGGGGGCGAGCAGTACTTC
>TRBV23-1|TRBJ2-3|NA|TRBD1|16
CASSQKGQGNTLPQYF
TGCGCCAGCAGTCAAAAAGGACAGGGGAACACCCTTCCGCAGTATTTT
>TRBV7-9|TRBJ2-7|NA|NA|11
CAFENSYEQYF
TGTGCCTTCGAAAACTCCTACGAGCAGTACTTC
>TRBV5-6|TRBJ1-6|medium-sized|TRBD1|14
CASSPDRGGSPLHF
TGTGCCAGCTCTCCGGACAGGGGTGGTTCACCCCTCCACTTT
>TRBV29-1|TRBJ2-7|NA|TRBD1|12
CSVGQGMYEQYF
TGCAGCGTGGGACAGGGGATGTACGAGCAGTACTTC
>TRBV27|TRBJ2-1|NA|TRBD1|13
CASGGTGADEQFF
TGTGCCAGCGGGGGGACAGGGGCCGATGAGCAGTTCTTC
>TRBV6-5|TRBJ1-6|once|NA|13
CASSLKEVSPLHF
TGTGCCAGCAGCTTAAAAGAGGTTTCACCCCTCCACTTT
>TRBV11-2|TRBJ2-7|NA|NA|17
CASSLGLGERFPYEQYF
TGTGCCAGCAGCTTAGGGTTGGGGGAGCGGTTCCCCTACGAGCAGTACTTC
>TRBV6-5|TRBJ2-2|NA|NA|16
CASSYYSAGYTGELFF
TGTGCCAGCAGTTACTATTCCGCAGGGTACACCGGGGAGCTGTTTTTT
>TRBV7-2|TRBJ2-3|NA|NA|13
CASSLVASDTQYF
TGTGCCAGCAGCTTAGTAGCCTCAGATACGCAGTATTTT
>TRBV4-1|TRBJ1-2|NA|NA|15
CASSQGASFNYGYTF
TGCGCCAGCAGCCAAGGGGCCAGTTTTAACTATGGCTACACCTTC
>TRBV7-7|TRBJ2-1|NA|TRBD1|13
CASSVDRGNEQFF
TGTGCCAGCAGCGTCGACAGGGGGAATGAGCAGTTCTTC
>TRBV6-1|TRBJ2-7|NA|NA|11
CASRDSYEQYF
TGTGCCAGCAGGGATTCCTACGAGCAGTACTTC
>TRBV9|TRBJ2-4|NA|TRBD2|17
CASSLGLAGDDENIQYF
TGTGCCAGCAGCCTGGGACTAGCGGGGGACGACGAAAACATTCAGTACTTC
>TRBV7-6|TRBJ2-2|NA|NA|16
CASSLDPRGNTGELFF
TGTGCCAGCAGCTTAGATCCTCGGGGGAACACCGGGGAGCTGTTTTTT
>TRBV6-6|TRBJ2-2|NA|TRBD2|16
CASRLTSGGLTGELFF
TGTGCCAGCAGACTCACTAGCGGGGGCCTCACCGGGGAGCTGTTTTTT
>TRBV5-1|TRBJ1-1|NA|TRBD1|13
CASSWTGVTEAFF
TGCGCCAGCAGCTGGACAGGGGTCACTGAAGCTTTCTTT
>TRBV9|TRBJ1-2|NA|TRBD1|12
CASSVVGTGETF
TGTGCCAGCAGCGTAGTGGGGACAGGGGAGACCTTC
>TRBV7-3|TRBJ2-1|NA|NA|14
CASRKSSSGPEQFF
TGTGCCAGCAGAAAGTCTAGTTCGGGGCCTGAGCAGTTCTTC
>TRBV27|TRBJ2-5|NA|NA|14
CASSLSSHRETQYF
TGTGCCAGCAGTTTATCCAGCCACCGAGAGACCCAGTACTTC
>TRBV4-1|TRBJ2-1|NA|TRBD1|17
CASSHSLDRGPYNEQFF
TGCGCCAGCAGCCATTCTCTCGACAGGGGGCCGTACAATGAGCAGTTCTTC
>TRBV11-2|TRBJ1-6|NA|NA|13
CASSSGYDSPLHF
TGTGCCAGCAGCTCAGGGTATGATTCACCCCTCCACTTT